The clone carrying this T cell receptor beta chain has just a few counts. Its antigen is still unknown. This entry comes from a study of T and B cells in COVID-19 patients. On the study more broadly: Recovered patients mostly had mild to moderate COVID-19 managed as outpatients. Findings and caveats of the study: Sorted SARS-CoV-2-responsive or tetramer+ T cells and CD4+, regulatory and CD8+ subsets were not yet sequenced. Clonality of TRB repertoires was high in active COVID-19; recovery brought above-healthy diversity and richness.

The CDR3 extends over 18 amino acids. V lost 5 bases and J lost 0, with 20 bases in between. CDR1 and CDR2 (germline): MNHNY, SVGAGI (reference sequence). TRB rearrangements were amplified by multiplex PCR with BIOMED2 TRB-A/B primers. TCRdb ran MiXCR on the multiplex PCR reads and lists one entry per CDR3 protein. The sample yields about 14,000 distinct CDR3 sequences, about 28% seen once. From blood, about 240-500 ng of genomic DNA served as TRB template. Source material: blood. This chain uses TRBV6-6 with TRBJ1-3; a possible D gene is TRBD1 (6 bases). The sequence was collected from a human donor who had recovered from COVID-19. The CDR3 loop reads CASSPGQPSLGSGNTIYF. CDR3 nucleotide sequence: TGTGCCAGCAGTCCCGGACAGCCCTCGTTGGGCTCTGGAAACACCATATATTTT.